This is a list of T cell receptor beta chains from one sample in a study of blood T cell repertoires in COVID-19. TCRdb keeps only in-frame clones here, not all; method: immunoSEQ multiplex PCR. The data hold about 190,000 clones, with roughly 80% observed a single time. The sequenced material came from PBMCs or T cells enriched from blood (not recorded which). All receptors derive from a woman in her 30s who had recovered from COVID-19. CDR3s include the opening cysteine and the closing phenylalanine or tryptophan. A D gene is named only where the DNA matches it firmly. Rows may omit the clone size; those that give it use once, few, many or a size class.

>.|TRBJ1-2|TRBV3-1/TRBV3-2|TRBD1
TGTGCCAGCAGCCAAGGGTGGGACAGCCCTAACTCAGGTGGCTACACCTTC
CASSQGWDSPNSGGYTF
>.|TRBJ2-1|TRBV19|.
TGTGCCAGTAAGTCAACGGGAGCTTACAATGAGCAGTTCTTC
CASKSTGAYNEQFF
>.|TRBJ2-1|TRBV28|.
TGTGCCAGCAGTTGGGCTAACAATGAGCAGTTCTTC
CASSWANNEQFF
>.|TRBJ2-5|TRBV28|.
TGTGCCAGCAGTTTGTCTGGACGGGAATCCTTCGAGACCCAGTACTTC
CASSLSGRESFETQYF
>.|TRBJ2-7|TRBV3-1/TRBV3-2|.
TGTGCCAGCAGCCAAGATCTCCGCCGAGCGGGTTGGCAGTACTTC
CASSQDLRRAGWQYF
>.|TRBJ2-5|TRBV11-3|.
TGTGCCAGCAGCCCGAACATGGTGGAGACCCAGTACTTC
CASSPNMVETQYF
>.|TRBJ2-2|TRBV24-1|.
TGTGCCACCAGTGCCCCCTCGGGGTTCGCCGGGGAGCTGTTTTTT
CATSAPSGFAGELFF
>.|TRBJ1-3|TRBV9|TRBD1
TGTGCCAGCGGCACAGGGGGGGCCGGTGGAAACACCATATATTTT
CASGTGGAGGNTIYF
>.|TRBJ2-2|TRBV5-4|TRBD1
TGTGCCAGCAGCCCCAGCCCGGACAGGGGTACGAACACCGGGGAGCTGTTTTTT
CASSPSPDRGTNTGELFF
>.|TRBJ2-7|TRBV27|.
TGTGCCAGCAGTTTAAGACAGAGGAGCTCCTACGAGCAGTACTTC
CASSLRQRSSYEQYF
>.|TRBJ1-1|TRBV10-3|.
TGTGCCATCAGTGGGGTGGAGACTGAAGCTTTCTTT
CAISGVETEAFF
>.|TRBJ2-3|TRBV2|.
TGTGCCACGCCCGGACAGAGCACAGATACGCAGTATTTT
CATPGQSTDTQYF
>.|TRBJ1-6|TRBV7-9|.
TGTGCCAGCAGCTTGTTTAGAGGACCCCTCCACTTT
CASSLFRGPLHF
>once|TRBJ1-2|TRBV11-2|.
TGTGCCAGCAGCTTACAGGGTCGGGATGGCTACACCTTC
CASSLQGRDGYTF
>.|TRBJ1-1|TRBV28|.
TGTGCCAGCAGTATACCCTCGGAGGGGAACACTGAAGCTTTCTTT
CASSIPSEGNTEAFF
>.|TRBJ1-2|TRBV2|TRBD1
TGTGCCAGCACTGAGGACAGGGGGCTAGTATATGGCTACACCTTC
CASTEDRGLVYGYTF
>.|TRBJ2-1|TRBV30|TRBD1
TGTGCCTGGAATGCAGGGGGCTTCTACAATGAGCAGTTCTTC
CAWNAGGFYNEQFF
>.|TRBJ1-1|TRBV7-2|.
TGTGCCAGCAGCTCCCAGGAGGTTAGGACTGAAGCTTTCTTT
CASSSQEVRTEAFF
>.|TRBJ2-3|TRBV5-1|.
TGCGCCAGCAGTCGGGGAGGCACAGATACGCAGTATTTT
CASSRGGTDTQYF
>.|TRBJ1-3|TRBV10-3|TRBD1
TGTGCCGTAACAGGGGGCCCTGGAAACACCATATATTTT
CAVTGGPGNTIYF
>.|TRBJ1-1|TRBV10-3|.
TGTGCCATCAGGGGGGCTAAAAAGGGACGGGGAATGAACACTGAAGCTTTCTTT
CAIRGAKKGRGMNTEAFF
>few|TRBJ1-2|TRBV6-5|TRBD1
TGTGCCAGCAACCCGACAGGGGGGAACTATGGCTACACCTTC
CASNPTGGNYGYTF
>.|TRBJ2-5|TRBV6-6|.
TGTGCCAGCAGTCCCCCCGGTTTGGGGGCCCAAGAGACCCAGTACTTC
CASSPPGLGAQETQYF
>.|TRBJ1-2|TRBV9|TRBD1
TGTGCCAGCTCCGGGACAGAGCGTTTCAGCACCTTC
CASSGTERFSTF
>.|TRBJ2-7|TRBV9|TRBD1
TGTGCCAGCAGCGAGGGACAGGGTAGGACCTACGAGCAGTACTTC
CASSEGQGRTYEQYF
>.|TRBJ1-2|TRBV24-1|TRBD1
TGTGCCACCAGTGCACTGGACAGGGCCTATGGCTACACCTTC
CATSALDRAYGYTF
>.|TRBJ2-2|TRBV18|.
TGTGCCAGCTCACCCCGGGTGCGGGGCAGTACCGGGGAGCTGTTTTTT
CASSPRVRGSTGELFF
>.|TRBJ2-5|TRBV7-7|.
TGTGCTAGCAGCTTACGGGATGGCGGAACCCAGTACTTC
CASSLRDGGTQYF
>.|TRBJ2-1|TRBV7-2|TRBD1
TGTGCCAGCAGCTTTGAGAGACAGGGGGCGGAGTTCTTC
CASSFERQGAEFF
>.|TRBJ1-4|TRBV28|TRBD1
TGTGCCAGCAGTTTATATATGGAGGACAGGACCTATTTT
CASSLYMEDRTYF
>.|TRBJ1-1|TRBV5-5|.
TGTGCCAGCAGCGCCACTACAGGGACCACTGAAGCTTTCTTT
CASSATTGTTEAFF
>.|TRBJ1-1|TRBV28|.
TGTGCCAGCCATAAAGCAATGAACACTGAAGCTTTCTTT
CASHKAMNTEAFF
>.|TRBJ1-1|TRBV10-1|.
TGCGCCAGCAGTGAGTCGGGAACAGGGGAAGCTTTCTTT
CASSESGTGEAFF
>.|TRBJ1-1|TRBV7-8|.
TGTGCCAGCAGCTTTACGAGTGTCGAGAACACTGAAGCTTTCTTT
CASSFTSVENTEAFF
>.|TRBJ1-2|TRBV4-1|.
TGCGCCAGCAGCCAAATCGGGGAGGGGAAAGCAGGTTCCCCCGCTAACTATGGCTACACCTTC
CASSQIGEGKAGSPANYGYTF
>.|TRBJ1-2|TRBV19|.
TGTGCCAGTAGGGGAGCGCCGCAGGACGTTAACTATGGCTACACCTTC
CASRGAPQDVNYGYTF
>.|TRBJ2-4|TRBV19|TRBD2
TGTGCCAGTAGTATCCGCGGGAGGGGAAACATTCAGTACTTC
CASSIRGRGNIQYF
>.|TRBJ1-1|TRBV21-1|.
TGTGCCAGCAGTAGTCCCCTAGCTACACAATTCACTGAAGCTTTCTTT
CASSSPLATQFTEAFF
>once|TRBJ1-2|TRBV3-1/TRBV3-2|.
TGTGCCAGCAGCCAAGAGCGGCAGAACAATGGCTACACCTTC
CASSQERQNNGYTF
>few|TRBJ1-3|TRBV28|.
TGTGCCAGCAGGAAGGTCGGGAACACCATATATTTT
CASRKVGNTIYF
>.|TRBJ2-3|TRBV5-6|TRBD2
TGTGCCAGCAGCTTGTTGGCGCGGGAGGATACGCAGTATTTT
CASSLLAREDTQYF
>once|TRBJ1-1|TRBV28|.
TGTGCCAGCAGTATAGGGGGGAACACTGAAGCTTTCTTT
CASSIGGNTEAFF
>.|TRBJ1-5|TRBV5-8|TRBD1
TGTGCCAGCATTTCCCTCAGGGGGCTCGGGGGGAATCAGCCCCAGCATTTT
CASISLRGLGGNQPQHF
>.|TRBJ2-7|TRBV30|.
TGTGCCTCCACAGGGACGGGAATTTACGAGCAGTACTTC
CASTGTGIYEQYF
>.|TRBJ1-2|TRBV6-5|.
TGTGCCAGCCAAACCCCGGGCGGGGGCTACGGCTACACCTTC
CASQTPGGGYGYTF
>.|TRBJ2-1|TRBV5-1|.
TGCGCCAGCAGCCCCGGACATGGGGTAGGATACAATGAGCAGTTCTTC
CASSPGHGVGYNEQFF
>.|TRBJ2-1|TRBV27|TRBD2
TGTGCCAGCAGTTATCTCCCTAGCGGGAGCTCCTACAATGAGCAGTTCTTC
CASSYLPSGSSYNEQFF
>.|TRBJ2-3|TRBV18|.
TGTGCCAGCGCCCCAGGGGTGGATACGCAGTATTTT
CASAPGVDTQYF
>few|TRBJ2-2|TRBV6-6|TRBD1
TGTGCCAGCAGTTACGGCGGACAGGGGGCGGCCGGGGAGCTGTTTTTT
CASSYGGQGAAGELFF
>few|TRBJ2-5|TRBV28|.
TGTGCCAGCAGTACACAAGAGACCCAGTACTTC
CASSTQETQYF
>.|TRBJ1-2|TRBV12-5|.
TGTGCTAGTGGAGGGGACACATATCCGCCTGGCTACACCTTC
CASGGDTYPPGYTF
>few|TRBJ1-6|TRBV5-1|TRBD1
TGCGCCAGCAGCCCTGGACAGGGGAGCTCCTATAATTCACCCCTCCACTTT
CASSPGQGSSYNSPLHF
>.|TRBJ1-2|TRBV2|TRBD1
TGTGCCAGCAGTCACCCGGGACAGGGGGCTGGCTACACCTTC
CASSHPGQGAGYTF
>.|TRBJ1-5|TRBV18|TRBD1
TGTGCCAGCTCACCAGGACAGGGCAGGCAGCCCCAGCATTTT
CASSPGQGRQPQHF
>.|TRBJ2-5|TRBV24-1|TRBD2
TGTGCCACCAGTGATAGCGGGAGGGAACCGAAGAGGGGGACCCAGTACTTC
CATSDSGREPKRGTQYF
>.|TRBJ1-3|TRBV5-1|TRBD1
TGCGCCAGCAGCTTGGCAGGGGGCTCTGGAAACACCATATATTTT
CASSLAGGSGNTIYF
>.|TRBJ2-1|TRBV10-3|TRBD1
TGTGCCATCAGTGAGGGGGACAGGGTGATCTCCTACAATGAGCAGTTCTTC
CAISEGDRVISYNEQFF